Listed below are T cell receptor beta chains from one sample, sequenced in a study of CD8 T cells in ankylosing spondylitis. From the 5' RACE reads, TCRdb called clonotypes with MiXCR, one entry per CDR3 protein. This sample yields some 400,000 distinct CDR3 sequences, of which about 20% are seen a single time; 16% belongs to the top ten. Sequencing was performed on blood, either unsorted or a sorted T cell fraction (not recorded which). These receptors all come from a male donor with ankylosing spondylitis. CDR3s include the opening cysteine and the closing phenylalanine or tryptophan. Part of the rows lack a size; the others show once, few, many or a class for expanded clones.

>TRBJ2-1|few|TRBV18
CASSPLAGERYNEQFF
>TRBJ2-1|many|TRBV29-1
CSVGAGGGSNEQFF
>TRBJ2-5|few|TRBV11-3
CASSMRTGRIVETQYF
>TRBJ2-3|NA|TRBV2
CASTTSPRTQYF
>TRBJ2-5|NA|TRBV29-1
CSVDYLAGVKTQYF
>TRBJ2-2|NA|TRBV4-2
CASSTAGELFF
>TRBJ2-7|few|TRBV10-3
CAIRPATGSSYEQYF
>TRBJ2-7|few|TRBV13
CASSLRQVYEQYF
>TRBJ2-5|NA|TRBV25-1
CASSVSGRETQYF
>TRBJ2-1|few|TRBV11-2
CASSLGAGGTHNEQFF
>TRBJ1-1|NA|TRBV9
CASSSGPEHNTEAFF
>TRBJ1-2|few|TRBV12-3/TRBV12-4
CASSLYGQKAYTF
>TRBJ2-7|NA|TRBV28
CASTHPYEQYF
>TRBJ1-6|NA|TRBV9
CASSPRASSYNSPLHF
>TRBJ2-5|few|TRBV7-9
CASSLVGPSKETQYF
>TRBJ1-6|many|TRBV7-6
CASSPGGNSPLHF